The entry that follows covers one T cell receptor beta chain sequence. Its cognate antigen has yet to be identified. No qualities accompany the bases; no much larger clone lies one base away. The data belong to a study of T cell responses to AZD1222 COVID-19 vaccine (dated by TCRdb to about 2021). About the study as a whole: AZD1222 recipients with second doses at about 4 weeks or about 12 weeks were pooled, because spike-specific TCR depth and breadth did not differ between schedules. TCR sequencing was performed for 230 to 250 trial participants, of whom around 200 were given two doses of AZD1222 and approximately 25 were given two doses of MenACWY control vaccine. Enrollment into the trials was organized by age into subgroups of 18-55, 56-69 and 70-plus years, and those subgroups contained approximately 160, 26 and 62 TCR-sequenced participants, respectively. The full study reports these points: A significant rise in spike-specific TCR breadth and depth was observed after two AZD1222 doses relative to day 0 and relative to MenACWY recipients. Only 5 to 7 AZD1222 recipients were SARS-CoV-2 seropositive at baseline, limiting conclusions about previously exposed vaccinees. The 56-69-year group was small, and its depth increase did not reach significance, likely because of low power. Most participants were white British and females outnumbered males, and the authors suggested that clonal diversity may have been underestimated. Because no day 14 peak-response samples were available, repertoires were characterized only after the peak T cell response. Nearly half of unique spike-specific TCRs reportedly recognized epitopes outside regions mutated in the B.1.351 and B.1.1.7 variants. CD4 TCRs associated with the vaccine covered the entire spike protein, and the dominant responses were in regions 160-218 and 743-854.

V loses 4 bases, J loses 2 bases, and the germline ends lie 12 bases apart. The CDR3 has 15 amino acids, counting the end cysteine and phenylalanine. The only DNA kept is the CDR3, 45 bases in frame from the first base. CDR1 SGHTA and CDR2 FQGNSA are derived from the germline V gene. The CDR3 regions of human TCRbeta chains were analyzed by immunosequencing. Regarding the original processing steps: TCRs in the repertoires were compared against a reference library of SARS-CoV-2-specific TCRs that had been generated with the MIRA antigen-specificity platform. Breadth was defined as the fraction of unique TCRs that were SARS-CoV-2-associated. Depth was defined as the fraction of total T cells that were SARS-CoV-2-associated. Using the MIRA data, each spike-specific TCR was mapped to the spike region that the TCR reacts to and placed in a CD4 or CD8 class. Log10-transformed breadth and depth values were compared by one-way ANOVA with Sidak's multiple comparisons tests. Imported from immuneACCESS, the table was reduced by TCRdb to in-frame sequences with V and J called. These copies leave out some clones; in studies compared against another copy, an unresolved V gene accounts for under half, and the cause of the remainder is not known. The D gene and trimming were derived from the DNA, and the V and J assignments and clone size from that table. A total of about 130,000 clones appear in this sample, 75% to 90% of them only once. Roughly 1.5% of the sample is in the top ten clones.

Interpreted using the paper, the time point label stands for: baseline before first vaccination. Samples from vaccinated people were obtained from the UK trials COV001 and COV002, which included a single-blind randomized controlled phase 2/3 trial of AZD1222 (ChAdOx1 nCoV-19) in healthy adults. For TCRbeta chain sequencing, PBMC samples from trial participants were taken at day 0 and at day 28 after the second dose. The specimen comprised peripheral blood, sampled on day 0 of AZD1222 vaccination. The V and J segments used are TRBV7-2 and TRBJ1-5; the D segment could be TRBD1, given 5 matching bases. The sequence was obtained from an adult in good health. DNA sequence: TGTGCCAGCAGCTCCATGGGACGGGGCAATCAGCCCCAGCATTTT. Its coded protein is CASSSMGRGNQPQHF.